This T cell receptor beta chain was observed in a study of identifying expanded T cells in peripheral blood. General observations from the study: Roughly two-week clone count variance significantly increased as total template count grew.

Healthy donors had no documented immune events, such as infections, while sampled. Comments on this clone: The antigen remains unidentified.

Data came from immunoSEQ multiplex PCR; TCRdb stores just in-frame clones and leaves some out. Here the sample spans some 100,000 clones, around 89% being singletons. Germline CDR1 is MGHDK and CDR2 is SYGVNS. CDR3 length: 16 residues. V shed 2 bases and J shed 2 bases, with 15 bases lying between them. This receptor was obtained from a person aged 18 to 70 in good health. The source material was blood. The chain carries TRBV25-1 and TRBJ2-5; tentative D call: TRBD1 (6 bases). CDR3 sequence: CASSEARTDKQETQYF. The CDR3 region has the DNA TGTGCCAGCAGTGAAGCTAGGACAGATAAGCAAGAGACCCAGTACTTC. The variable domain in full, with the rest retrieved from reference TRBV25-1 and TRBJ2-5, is EADIYQTPRYLVIGTGKKITLECSQTMGHDKMYWYQQDPGMELHLIHYSYGVNSTEKGDLSSESTVSRIRTEHFPLTLESARPSHTSQYLCASSEARTDKQETQYFGPGTRLLVL.